The 10 T cell receptor beta chains listed next were all sequenced from one sample in a study of T-cell reconstitution after alpha-beta-depleted transplantation in children (dated by TCRdb to about 2016). The protocol used for the library was PCR. Sequencing instrument: Illumina HiSeq 2500. TCR library preparation used molecular barcoding, with unique molecular identifiers applied to normalize quantification of the TCRbeta repertoire. TCRdb took the public reads, trimmed them with fastp at Q25, ran MiXCR for clone calling and kept in-frame beta chains. Every distinct CDR3 protein forms one entry, paired with its most common genes and DNA. This sample holds 530,000 or so distinct CDR3 sequences; 25% to 30% were observed only once. The ten most abundant clones make up approximately 33% of the sample. In the paper's terms, the treatment or condition label means: allogeneic hematopoietic cell transplantation with graft depleted of TCRalphabeta T cells and CD19 B cells.

This specimen consisted of PBMCs, obtained before TCRalphabeta/CD19-depleted stem cell transplant. All receptors derive from a boy in the first two years of life with Wiskott-Aldrich syndrome, due to receive a stem cell transplant.

This chain links TRBV5-1 with TRBJ2-3; no reliable D call. Trimming removed 4 bases from V and 2 bases from J, with 14 bases in between. CDR3 length equals 15 residues. Germline V gene data show CDR1 as SGHRS and CDR2 as YFSETQ. The CDR3 loop is CASSLGWSNTDTQYF. CDR3 DNA sequence: TGCGCCAGCAGCCTAGGTTGGTCCAACACAGATACGCAGTATTTT.

The chain carries TRBV21-1 and TRBJ2-7; the D call TRBD2 from the table was never checked on the DNA. TRBV21-1 is designated a pseudogene. This CDR3 is 16 amino acids long. This chain's CDR3 is CASSIREAGIPYEQYF. CDR3 in DNA: TGTGCCAGCAGCATAAGGGAAGCGGGGATTCCCTACGAGCAGTACTTC.

The rearrangement uses TRBV3-1 and TRBJ2-7, with D possibly TRBD1 on 6 matching bases. CDR1 LGHDT and CDR2 YNNKEL come from the germline V gene (reference sequence). Trimming took 0 bases from V and 6 from J, leaving 18 bases between them. The CDR3 covers 16 residues. The CDR3 region is CASSQDWGGRGGEQYF. DNA of the CDR3: TGTGCCAGCAGCCAAGATTGGGGTGGCAGGGGTGGCGAGCAGTACTTC.

This clonotype was counted a few times. The V and J genes are TRBV5-1 and TRBJ2-2, with a weak D call TRBD1 (5 bases). The V end lost 4 bases, the J end lost 2 bases, and 18 bases lay between the germline ends. This CDR3 contains 17 residues. In germline, CDR1 is SGHRS, CDR2 YFSETQ. The CDR3: CASSPLTVGHNTGELFF. CDR3 coding DNA: TGCGCCAGCAGCCCGCTGACAGTAGGCCATAACACCGGGGAGCTGTTTTTT.

This clonotype was detected a few times. The chain uses TRBV5-1 and TRBJ2-2; 15 nucleotides agree with TRBD2. Trimming at V came to 2 bases and at J to 4 bases, leaving 12 bases not matched to a gene. This CDR3 has 20 residues. Germline CDR1 SGHRS, CDR2 YFSETQ. Written as DNA, the CDR3 is TGCGCCAGCAGCTTACTTCGAGGGACTAGCGGGAGGATGCCCACCGGGGAGCTGTTTTTT. This sequence encodes CASSLLRGTSGRMPTGELFF.

The chain couples TRBV5-5 to TRBJ1-1; tentatively, D is TRBD1 (6 bases). Trimming shortened V by 6 bases and J by 0 bases, and 12 bases separated the two germline ends. CDR3 length equals 14 residues. Germline V gene data show CDR1 as SGHKS and CDR2 as YYEKEE (reference sequence). CDR3 protein: CASNPGVVNTEAFF. In nucleotides, the CDR3 is TGTGCCAGCAACCCAGGGGTTGTGAACACTGAAGCTTTCTTT.

The CDR3 DNA reads as TGTGCCAGCAGGGACAGGGGCGGGAAGATTGATACGCAGTATTTT. Protein: CASRDRGGKIDTQYF. This chain uses TRBV27 with TRBJ2-3; 9 positions agree with TRBD1. V lost 6 bases and J lost 6; bases outside the gene matches: 10. Germline V gene sequence: CDR1 MNHEY, CDR2 SMNVEV (reference sequence). The CDR3 is 15 amino acids.

CDR3 nucleotide sequence: TGTGCCAGCAGCTGGACAGGGAACGAGCAGTACTTC. This codes for CASSWTGNEQYF. This sequence joins TRBV5-6 and TRBJ2-7; 8 positions match TRBD1. The V segment lost 3 bases and the J segment 5 bases; nucleotides outside the gene matches: 1. CDR1 is SGHDT and CDR2 is YYEEEE in the germline V gene. The CDR3 runs 12 residues.

This clonotype showed up just a few times. The chain employs TRBV5-1 and TRBJ2-7; 9 nucleotides agree with TRBD1. In germline, CDR1 is SGHRS, CDR2 YFSETQ. V was clipped by 6 bases and J by 5 bases; unmatched bases: 12. This CDR3 is built from 15 residues. The CDR3 sequence is CASMLKPGQGNEQYF. The CDR3, as DNA: TGCGCCAGCATGTTGAAGCCGGGACAGGGAAACGAGCAGTACTTC.

The V call is TRBV11-2, the J call TRBJ2-1; no clear D. CDR1 is SGHAT, CDR2 FQNNGV, per germline. V was shortened by 1 base and J by 4 bases, with 5 bases between the two germline ends. The CDR3 sequence is 13 residues long. The CDR3 DNA reads TGTGCCAGCAGCTTAGTTCTGTACAATGAGCAGTTCTTC. The encoded protein is CASSLVLYNEQFF.